The 29 T cell receptor beta chains presented below share a single source sample, sequenced in a study of blood T cell repertoires in COVID-19. The table came from immunoSEQ multiplex PCR; TCRdb's copy has only in-frame clones and leaves some out. Of around 40,000 clones in the sample, 75% to 85% were seen once. The specimen sequenced was peripheral blood. Receptors were obtained from a man between 65 and 79 years old with acute or convalescent COVID-19.

This sequence joins TRBV6-5 and TRBJ1-1, with D maybe TRBD1 (6 bases). The CDR3 covers 14 residues. V was cut by 8 bases and J by 1 base, with 14 bases left in between. Per germline, CDR1 MNHEY and CDR2 SVGAGI. This CDR3 reads CASAQGGTNTEAFF. In DNA, the CDR3 is TGTGCCAGCGCTCAAGGGGGTACGAACACTGAAGCTTTCTTT.

This clone has more than one count but fewer than ten. J is TRBJ1-1 and V is TRBV7-6; D ambiguous. The CDR3 covers 15 residues. Trimming took 0 bases from V and 0 from J, leaving 8 bases between them. Germline V CDR1 and CDR2: SGHVS, FNYEAQ. CDR3 residues: CASSLADGMNTEAFF. In nucleotides, the CDR3 is TGTGCCAGCAGCTTAGCGGACGGGATGAACACTGAAGCTTTCTTT.

The V gene is TRBV7-8, the J gene TRBJ1-2, with 7 bases matching TRBD1. The germline gives CDR1 SGHVS, CDR2 FQNEAQ. The trim removed 7 bases at V and 4 bases at J, leaving 9 bases unmatched. The CDR3 extends over 14 amino acids. The chain's CDR3 is CASTQGVGVYGYTF. The DNA for the CDR3 is TGTGCCAGCACCCAGGGGGTGGGGGTCTATGGCTACACCTTC.

The chain joins TRBV6-2 or TRBV6-3 to TRBJ2-3; a weak D match, TRBD2 (6 bases). Per the germline V gene, CDR1 is MNHEY and CDR2 is SVGEGT. The germline V and J ends were trimmed by 5 bases and 2 bases, with 14 bases remaining between them. The CDR3 covers 15 residues. The CDR3, as DNA: TGTGCCAGCAGTCCCCCGGGACTTCCCACAGATACGCAGTATTTT. Amino acids: CASSPPGLPTDTQYF.

V and J are TRBV7-8 and TRBJ2-7; 7 bases are a match to TRBD1. Trimming took 6 bases from V and 6 from J; bases not matched to a gene: 8. Germline CDR1 SGHVS, CDR2 FQNEAQ. The CDR3 extends over 13 amino acids. The CDR3 here is CASSRTGVGEQYF. CDR3 bases: TGTGCCAGCAGTCGGACAGGAGTGGGCGAGCAGTACTTC.

This clone was counted between two and nine times. The rearrangement uses TRBV27 and TRBJ2-2; 7 bases match TRBD1. This CDR3 region has 16 residues. Germline CDR1 reads MNHEY; CDR2 reads SMNVEV (reference sequence). The V gene end was trimmed by 6 bases and the J gene end by 4 bases; junction bases not matched to a gene: 11. In DNA, the CDR3 is TGTGCCAGCAGCCCTAACAGGGGCGAGGTCACCGGGGAGCTGTTTTTT. As protein: CASSPNRGEVTGELFF.

The chain carries TRBV5-1 and TRBJ1-4; TRBD1 matches 7 bases. Germline CDR1 reads SGHRS; CDR2 reads YFSETQ. V was clipped by 3 bases and J by 5 bases; unmatched bases: 10. This CDR3 comprises 16 residues. The CDR3 DNA reads TGCGCCAGCAGCTCCCGCCCCGCAGGGGGAAATGAAAAACTGTTTTTT. Its protein is CASSSRPAGGNEKLFF.

The chain links TRBV28 to TRBJ1-1; no definite D call. CDR1 and CDR2 (germline): MDHEN, SYDVKM. V lost 6 bases, J lost 5 bases, and 10 bases lay in between. This CDR3 contains 12 residues. The CDR3 DNA reads as TGTGCCAGCAGACCCGGGGAAACTGAAGCTTTCTTT. It yields the protein CASRPGETEAFF.

V usage is TRBV27 and J usage is TRBJ2-5; D gene uncertain. V was clipped by 4 bases and J by 4 bases, with 7 bases between them. The CDR3 totals 12 residues. Germline values: CDR1 MNHEY, CDR2 SMNVEV (reference sequence). CDR3 loop: CASSSTPETQYF. The CDR3 coding sequence is TGTGCCAGCAGTTCCACTCCAGAGACCCAGTACTTC.

There are a few counts of this clone. The chain links TRBV4-1 to TRBJ1-4; 7 nucleotides agree with TRBD1. After removal of 3 bases from V and 6 bases from J, the junction contained 7 bases not matched to a gene. Germline lookup yields CDR1 MGHRA and CDR2 YSYEKL. The CDR3 spans 15 residues. The CDR3 loop reads CASSHPGTADEKLFF. The CDR3 bases are TGCGCCAGCAGCCACCCCGGGACAGCAGATGAAAAACTGTTTTTT.

V is TRBV29-1 and J is TRBJ1-3; D not certain. Germline V gene data show CDR1 as SQVTM and CDR2 as ANQGSEA. The CDR3 sequence is 12 residues long. Trimming shortened V by 5 bases and J by 4 bases, and 9 bases separated the two germline ends. The CDR3 region has the DNA TGCAGCGTTCATAATGCGGGAAACACCATATATTTT. Translating it yields CSVHNAGNTIYF.

The J gene is TRBJ2-7, the V gene TRBV20-1, with 10 bases identical to TRBD2. After removal of 3 bases from V and 6 bases from J, the junction contained 5 bases not matched to a gene. Germline V gene sequence: CDR1 DFQATT, CDR2 SNEGSKA (reference sequence). The CDR3 is 13 residues long. The CDR3 sequence is CSASGLAGVEQYF. The CDR3 coding sequence is TGCAGTGCTAGTGGTCTAGCGGGAGTCGAGCAGTACTTC.

The chain couples TRBV6-6 to TRBJ2-1, with a tentative D call TRBD2 (6 bases). This CDR3 region has 16 residues. V lost 4 bases and J lost 7, with 20 bases in between. The germline gives CDR1 MNHNY, CDR2 SVGAGI (reference sequence). This CDR3 is CASSSHPGLRENEQFF. The DNA of the CDR3 is TGTGCCAGCAGTTCTCACCCGGGTTTACGGGAGAATGAGCAGTTCTTC.

This rearrangement joins TRBV28 to TRBJ1-1; maybe TRBD1 (6 bases). V lost 5 bases and J 3 bases, leaving 16 bases between the germline ends. Germline V gene sequence: CDR1 MDHEN, CDR2 SYDVKM. CDR3 length: 15 amino acids. The chain's CDR3 is CASSPPTGHYTEAFF. For the CDR3, the DNA is TGTGCCAGCAGTCCCCCGACAGGACACTACACTGAAGCTTTCTTT.

This sequence joins TRBV9 and TRBJ1-2, with 7 bases aligning to TRBD1. Trimming cost V 5 bases and J 5 bases; bases outside gene matches: 12. This CDR3 comprises 15 residues. From germline, CDR1 is SGDLS and CDR2 YYNGEE. The CDR3 is CASSVSEGQNYGYTF. In nucleotides, the CDR3 is TGTGCCAGCAGTGTATCTGAGGGACAGAATTATGGCTACACCTTC.

The chain recombines TRBV12-3 or TRBV12-4 with TRBJ1-5; the D is unclear. CDR3 length: 13 amino acids. V was pared by 6 bases and J by 2 bases, with 8 bases between. CDR3 region: CASRDTGNQPQHF. CDR3 sequence (DNA): TGTGCCAGCAGAGACACTGGCAATCAGCCCCAGCATTTT.

The chain couples TRBV19 to TRBJ1-2; TRBD1 agrees at 7 bases. The CDR3 runs to 15 residues. CDR1 is LNHDA, CDR2 SQIVND, per germline (reference sequence). V shed 5 bases and J 8 bases; nucleotides not matched to a gene: 14. CDR3 in amino acids: CASSEGRQGVEGYTF. For the CDR3, the DNA is TGTGCCAGTAGTGAGGGGAGACAGGGAGTAGAGGGCTACACCTTC. The variable domain in full, completed from reference TRBV19 and TRBJ1-2, reads DGGITQSPKYLFRKEGQNVTLSCEQNLNHDAMYWYRQDPGQGLRLIYYSQIVNDFQKGDIAEGYSVSREKKESFPLTVTSAQKNPTAFYLCASSEGRQGVEGYTFGSGTRLTVV.

This clone turned up a few times. This chain connects TRBV16 to TRBJ1-2; 7 nucleotides agree with TRBD1. The V segment lost 0 bases and the J segment 8 bases; nucleotides outside the gene matches: 6. The length of the CDR3 is 14 residues. Germline V gene lookup returns CDR1 KGHSY and CDR2 FQNENV. The CDR3 spells CASSQSTGSKGYTF. DNA for the CDR3: TGTGCCAGCAGCCAATCGACAGGGTCGAAAGGCTACACCTTC.

This clone was picked up one time. An end of the junction differs from the germline gene, which may be a read error. The rearrangement uses TRBV24-1 and TRBJ2-1; 12 nucleotides align to TRBD2. There are 13 residues in the CDR3. In germline, CDR1 is KGHDR, CDR2 SFDVKD. The CDR3 spells CATREGTSGSQFF. DNA of the CDR3: TGTGCCACCCGTGAGGGGACTAGCGGGTCCCAGTTCTTC.

The J gene is TRBJ1-3, the V gene TRBV28; 7 nucleotides line up with TRBD1. V lost 6 bases and J lost 1; bases outside the gene matches: 6. Germline lookup yields CDR1 MDHEN and CDR2 SYDVKM. This CDR3 contains 15 residues. The CDR3 nucleotides are TGTGCCAGCAGCCCAGGGGGGACTTCTGGAAACACCATATATTTT. This encodes CASSPGGTSGNTIYF.

J is TRBJ2-4 and V is TRBV14; D perhaps matches TRBD2 (6 bases). Per the germline V gene, CDR1 is SGHDN and CDR2 is FVKESK. The CDR3 sequence is 15 residues long. V was cut by 4 bases and J by 0 bases, with 10 bases left in between. This chain's CDR3 is CASSPGGIAKNIQYF. CDR3 in DNA: TGTGCCAGCAGCCCCGGAGGGATAGCCAAAAACATTCAGTACTTC.

The J gene is TRBJ2-7, the V gene TRBV5-1; TRBD1 is a possible D gene (6 bases). Trimming cost V 0 bases and J 3 bases, with 13 bases left between them. Germline V gene lookup returns CDR1 SGHRS and CDR2 YFSETQ. The CDR3 runs to 15 residues. The CDR3 reads CASSLAAGQFYEQYF. CDR3 DNA sequence: TGCGCCAGCAGCTTGGCCGCAGGACAGTTCTACGAGCAGTACTTC.

The table lists this clone with many counts. The chain links TRBV5-6 to TRBJ2-1; D may be TRBD2 (5 bases). In germline, CDR1 is SGHDT, CDR2 YYEEEE. V gave up 0 bases and J gave up 7 bases, with 17 bases separating them. This CDR3 has 16 residues. CDR3 in amino acids: CASSLVREIRENEQFF. In nucleotides, the CDR3 is TGTGCCAGCAGCTTGGTAAGGGAAATTAGGGAGAATGAGCAGTTCTTC.

V usage is TRBV28 and J usage is TRBJ2-7, with 7 bases that match TRBD2. V was clipped by 4 bases and J by 0 bases; unmatched bases: 3. In germline, CDR1 is MDHEN, CDR2 SYDVKM. The CDR3 contains 14 residues. The CDR3 nucleotides are TGTGCCAGCAGTTCCCGGGGGGACTCCTACGAGCAGTACTTC. Amino acids: CASSSRGDSYEQYF.

The chain is built from TRBV14 and TRBJ2-7; no firm D call. CDR1 and CDR2 from the germline V gene are SGHDN and FVKESK. Trimming removed 0 bases at V and 7 bases at J, with 10 bases between. CDR3 size: 13 residues. The CDR3 region has the DNA TGTGCCAGCAGCCAAGATAACGAGTGGGAGCAGTACTTC. It codes for CASSQDNEWEQYF.

The rearrangement uses TRBV6-1 and TRBJ1-4; a possible D gene is TRBD1 (5 bases). The ends were cut back, 0 bases at V and 8 bases at J, with 22 bases in the middle. The germline gives CDR1 MNHNS, CDR2 SASEGT. The length of the CDR3 is 18 residues. The CDR3 DNA is TGTGCCAGCAGTGAAGCGGTCTCGGCAGGCGGTAGGGGAGAAAAACTGTTTTTT. It is translated as CASSEAVSAGGRGEKLFF.

This chain links TRBV5-1 with TRBJ2-7; D remains ambiguous. V was pared by 0 bases and J by 0 bases, with 7 bases between. Per germline, CDR1 SGHRS and CDR2 YFSETQ. This CDR3 region has 14 residues. CDR3 amino acids: CASSLAPVSYEQYF. In DNA form, the CDR3 reads TGCGCCAGCAGCTTGGCCCCAGTCTCCTACGAGCAGTACTTC.

The chain recombines TRBV7-6 with TRBJ1-3, with no clear D. Between the trimmed V and J ends, which lost 0 bases and 2 bases, there was a span of 11 bases. The CDR3 sequence is 16 residues long. Germline V gives CDR1 SGHVS, CDR2 FNYEAQ. The CDR3 sequence is CASSLAQTGPGNTIYF. In DNA, the CDR3 is TGTGCCAGCAGCTTAGCTCAAACTGGTCCTGGAAACACCATATATTTT.

This clone has just a few counts. This chain uses TRBV27 with TRBJ1-2, with 10 positions matching TRBD1. V was clipped by 2 bases and J by 2 bases; unmatched bases: 2. Germline values: CDR1 MNHEY, CDR2 SMNVEV (reference sequence). The CDR3 totals 15 residues. CDR3 sequence: CASSLTGQGNYGYTF. The CDR3 DNA sequence: TGTGCCAGCAGTTTAACGGGACAGGGGAACTATGGCTACACCTTC.